The next 20 T cell receptor beta chains were all read from a single sample in a study of spatial heterogeneity in lung cancer. Time point: sample taken at primary tumor resection. TCRdb recomputed calls from the 5' RACE reads with MiXCR, one row per CDR3 protein. The sample has 60,000 or so distinct CDR3 sequences; roughly 5.9% are singletons. The sample in question was PBMCs, obtained at surgery. The receptors stem from a female donor with early-stage non-small cell lung cancer.

This clonotype was counted ten times or more. The chain links TRBV20-1 to TRBJ1-5, with D unresolved. Germline-derived CDR1 and CDR2 are DFQATT and SNEGSKA (reference sequence). This CDR3 is built from 13 residues. The ends were cut back, 3 bases at V and 4 bases at J, with 10 bases in the middle. CDR3 DNA sequence: TGCAGTGCTAGCGGATGGGCTAATCAGCCCCAGCATTTT. The encoded protein is CSASGWANQPQHF.

In this sample, this clonotype turned up many times. J is TRBJ1-1 and V is TRBV7-6, with unresolved D. V lost 2 bases, J lost 0 bases, and 7 bases lay in between. In germline, CDR1 is SGHVS, CDR2 FNYEAQ. The CDR3 runs to 14 residues. This chain's CDR3 is CASSLSPMNTEAFF. The CDR3 DNA reads TGTGCCAGCAGCTTAAGTCCCATGAACACTGAAGCTTTCTTT.

This clonotype was detected a few times. The J gene is TRBJ1-6, the V gene TRBV7-2, with D unclear. CDR1 is SGHTA and CDR2 is FQGNSA in the germline V gene. The CDR3 loop spans 13 amino acids. The ends were cut back, 6 bases at V and 8 bases at J, with 11 bases in the middle. CDR3 bases: TGTGCCAGCAGTCCGTCGTCGTATTCACCCCTCCACTTT. Translating gives CASSPSSYSPLHF.

This clonotype showed up many times. This chain joins TRBV5-6 and TRBJ2-3; 11 bases line up with TRBD2. Germline CDR1 SGHDT, CDR2 YYEEEE. The V gene end was trimmed by 3 bases and the J gene end by 3 bases; junction bases not matched to a gene: 6. The CDR3 length is 16 residues. The CDR3 here is CASSSLAGGPTDTQYF. The CDR3 DNA reads as TGTGCCAGCAGCTCTTTAGCGGGAGGGCCAACAGATACGCAGTATTTT.

This clonotype was recorded at least ten times. The chain is built from TRBV2 and TRBJ1-6; 9 bases are shared with TRBD1. Germline V gene data show CDR1 as SNHLY and CDR2 as FYNNEI. The CDR3 has 15 amino acids. Unmatched junction bases numbered 9, after V lost 8 bases and J lost 7 bases. The CDR3 loop is CASVLGDRENSPLHF. The CDR3 region has the DNA TGTGCCAGCGTTTTGGGGGACAGGGAAAATTCACCCCTCCACTTT.

The chain combines TRBV20-1 with TRBJ2-7; 7 nucleotides line up with TRBD1. Germline V gives CDR1 DFQATT, CDR2 SNEGSKA (reference sequence). CDR3 length equals 13 residues. V shed 1 base and J 2 bases; nucleotides not matched to a gene: 2. Here the CDR3 DNA reads TGCAGTGCTAGAGGGGACAGAACCTACGAGCAGTACGTC. It specifies CSARGDRTYEQYV.

This clonotype has ten or more counts. This chain connects TRBV6-1 to TRBJ2-7, with 8 nucleotides matching TRBD1. Germline V lookup: CDR1 MNHNS, CDR2 SASEGT. This CDR3 has 15 amino acids. The ends lost 6 bases at V and 4 bases at J; junction bases unmatched: 11. The CDR3 here is CASRSSTGTGYEQYV. CDR3 DNA: TGTGCCAGCAGGAGTAGTACCGGGACAGGTTACGAGCAGTACGTC.

Ten or more counts support this clonotype. The V gene is TRBV27, the J gene TRBJ2-2; D is ambiguous. Trimming pared 2 bases from V and 3 bases from J, leaving 7 bases between. The CDR3 is 14 amino acids. From germline, CDR1 is MNHEY and CDR2 SMNVEV (reference sequence). The CDR3 is CASSLDWYTGELFF. CDR3 nucleotide sequence: TGTGCCAGCAGTTTAGACTGGTACACCGGGGAGCTGTTTTTT.

This clonotype was observed a handful of times. The J gene is TRBJ2-5, the V gene TRBV6-5; 11 bases fit TRBD2. The CDR3 is made up of 16 amino acids. Germline trimming cut 5 bases from V and 5 bases from J; bases unmatched to any gene: 10. Germline CDR1 and CDR2: MNHEY and SVGAGI. CDR3 residues: CASSPTSGGGRETQYF. The CDR3 region has the DNA TGTGCCAGCAGTCCAACTAGCGGGGGCGGCAGGGAGACCCAGTACTTC.

This clonotype was detected ten times or more. The rearrangement links TRBV29-1 to TRBJ2-1, with D perhaps assigned TRBD1 or TRBD2 (5 bases each). The germline V gene has CDR1 SQVTM and CDR2 ANQGSEA. V was shortened by 8 bases and J by 6 bases, with 11 bases between the two germline ends. The CDR3 contains 11 residues. The CDR3 coding sequence is TGCAGCCCCGAGAGGGGCAATGAGCAGTTCTTC. This codes for CSPERGNEQFF.

The rearrangement uses TRBV5-1 and TRBJ1-3, with D maybe TRBD1 (5 bases). V lost 1 base to trimming and J lost 11 bases, with 16 bases between them. From germline, CDR1 is SGHRS and CDR2 YFSETQ. This CDR3 contains 14 residues. The CDR3 spells CASSLNRPSDAIYF. Here the CDR3 DNA reads TGCGCCAGCAGCTTGAACAGGCCGTCGGACGCCATATATTTT.

At least ten counts were recorded for this clonotype. The chain links TRBV7-2 to TRBJ1-1; possibly TRBD1 for D (5 bases). The CDR3 loop spans 15 amino acids. Deletions cut 1 base from V and 4 bases from J, with 13 bases between. Germline CDR1 SGHTA, CDR2 FQGNSA. The chain's CDR3 is CASSLGAGTGTEAFF. The CDR3, as DNA: TGTGCCAGCAGCTTAGGGGCAGGGACTGGCACTGAAGCTTTCTTT.

This clonotype has ten or more counts. The genes are TRBV11-2 and TRBJ1-1; maybe TRBD1 (5 bases). This CDR3 contains 15 residues. Germline CDR1 reads SGHAT; CDR2 reads FQNNGV. Trimming took off 5 bases at V and 5 bases at J, with 18 bases between the two ends. CDR3 bases: TGTGCCAGCAGCCCCCCGGGACTTGAGGGGACTGAAGCTTTCTTT. Its translation is CASSPPGLEGTEAFF.

This clonotype was counted many times. V and J are TRBV12-3 or TRBV12-4 and TRBJ2-5; tentative D call: TRBD2 (5 bases). V was shortened by 2 bases and J by 4 bases, with 8 bases between the two germline ends. This CDR3 is built from 13 residues. The CDR3 DNA reads as TGTGCCAGCAGTTTAATAGCGCGAGAGACCCAGTACTTC. This gives the protein CASSLIARETQYF.

V and J are TRBV9 and TRBJ1-4; D perhaps matches TRBD1 (5 bases). The germline gives CDR1 SGDLS, CDR2 YYNGEE. The CDR3 is 13 amino acids. The V end lost 3 bases, the J end lost 8 bases, and 11 bases lay between the germline ends. In DNA, the CDR3 is TGTGCCAGCAGCGGCGAGACAGAAGAAAAACTGTTTTTT. It translates to CASSGETEEKLFF.

This clonotype was picked up many times. The gene calls are TRBV6-5 and TRBJ2-1; tentatively, D is TRBD2 (6 bases). V was pared by 2 bases and J by 5 bases, with 13 bases between. Per germline, CDR1 MNHEY and CDR2 SVGAGI. The CDR3 contains 15 residues. In nucleotides, the CDR3 is TGTGCCAGCAGTTACCCGGGAGATGCCCACAATGAGCAGTTCTTC. Its protein is CASSYPGDAHNEQFF.

This clonotype was seen at least ten times. The V call is TRBV5-5, the J call TRBJ1-5; D not certain. Between the trimmed V and J ends, which lost 1 base and 1 base, there was a span of 12 bases. The CDR3 sequence is 16 residues long. CDR1 and CDR2 (germline): SGHKS, YYEKEE (reference sequence). The chain's CDR3 is CASSLSTHSSNQPQHF. The CDR3 nucleotides read TGTGCCAGCAGCTTGAGTACCCACTCGAGCAATCAGCCCCAGCATTTT.

This sequence joins TRBV4-1 and TRBJ2-5; possible D gene TRBD2, 8 bases. Germline values: CDR1 MGHRA, CDR2 YSYEKL. The CDR3 runs 17 residues. V was pared by 3 bases and J by 4 bases, with 21 bases between. The DNA for the CDR3 is TGCGCCAGCAGCCATATTCTCAGGGGGACTAGGAGAGAGACCCAGTACTTC. Protein: CASSHILRGTRRETQYF.

The V gene is TRBV12-3 or TRBV12-4, the J gene TRBJ2-1; D uncertain. V lost 3 bases, J lost 9 bases, and 12 bases lay in between. The length of the CDR3 is 13 residues. In nucleotides, the CDR3 is TGTGCCAGCAGTTTGGCTAGATGGGCTGAGCAGTTCTTC. Its protein is CASSLARWAEQFF.

This clonotype was detected ten times or more. This chain connects TRBV28 to TRBJ2-2, with no clear D. Germline V gene sequence: CDR1 MDHEN, CDR2 SYDVKM. Trimming took off 4 bases at V and 4 bases at J, with 13 bases between the two ends. CDR3 length: 15 residues. CDR3 sequence reads: CASSWTEISTGELFF. CDR3 DNA sequence: TGTGCCAGCAGTTGGACGGAAATATCCACCGGGGAGCTGTTTTTT.